The sequence of this T cell receptor (beta chain) was determined in a study of cytomegalovirus exposure and HLA in healthy donors. At sampling all donors were nominally healthy, likely with unrecorded immune exposures. Vbeta (60) and Jbeta (13) primers were used in the PCR. Generated by immunoSEQ multiplex PCR, the TCRdb table keeps only in-frame clones and is missing some. The repertoire has 130,000 or so clones, roughly four fifths of them found once; the top ten carry 1.5% to 2.5%. Details on this clone: Its cognate antigen is unknown.

This CDR3 contains 15 residues. The V gene's germline CDR1 is SGHTA and CDR2 FQGNSA. Overall study findings and caveats: Within the data, a cluster of highly shared sequence variants was likely a sequencing artifact. The study put 150 to 200 TCR beta chains on its list as cytomegalovirus-associated.

The TCR originated in a woman in her 40s in good health and CMV-seronegative. The sequenced sample was PBMCs. This chain joins TRBV7-2 and TRBJ2-5, with D possibly matching TRBD1 (5 bases). The closer fit of TRBJ2-7 to the DNA end suggests the J call may be wrong. CDR3 loop: CASSRWQGGYIEQYF. CDR3 in DNA: TGTGCCAGCAGCCGATGGCAGGGTGGGTATATCGAGCAGTACTTC.